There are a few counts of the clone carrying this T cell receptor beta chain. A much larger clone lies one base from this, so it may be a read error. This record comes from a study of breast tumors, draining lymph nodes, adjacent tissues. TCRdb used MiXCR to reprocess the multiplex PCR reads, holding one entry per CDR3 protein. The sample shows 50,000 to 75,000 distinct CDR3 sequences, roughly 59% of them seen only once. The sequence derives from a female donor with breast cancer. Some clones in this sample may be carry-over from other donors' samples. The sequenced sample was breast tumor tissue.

CDR3: CASSLDGATHETQYF. The DNA for the CDR3 is TGTGCCAGCAGCTTAGATGGCGCTACCCACGAGACCCAGTACTTC. This chain links TRBV11-3 with TRBJ2-5, with D unclear. Per the germline V gene, CDR1 is SGHNT and CDR2 is YENEEA. Trimming stripped 0 bases from V and 5 bases from J, with 13 bases between. The CDR3 has 15 residues.